These T cell receptor beta chains were read from a single sample in a study of T cells in Graves' hyperthyroidism and ophthalmopathy. TCRdb recomputed calls from the multiplex PCR reads with MiXCR, one row per CDR3 protein. The sample shows 350,000 to 400,000 distinct CDR3 sequences, approximately 15% of them seen only once. Sequenced input: blood. The receptors derive from a woman aged 25 to 45 with Graves' hyperthyroidism. Each CDR3 is given with its conserved first and last residue. The D gene is left open where the match is weak. Rows may omit the clone size; those that give it use once, few, many or a size class.

CDR3 length: 16; J gene: TRBJ1-5; clone size: NA; V gene: TRBV4-2; D gene: NA; CDR3 protein: CASSRGEGSGNQPQHF; CDR3 DNA: TGTGCCAGCAGCCGAGGGGAGGGTAGTGGCAATCAGCCCCAGCATTTT
CDR3 length: 12; J gene: TRBJ2-3; clone size: NA; V gene: TRBV12-5; D gene: NA; CDR3 protein: CASAVNTDTQYF; CDR3 DNA: TGTGCTAGTGCGGTCAACACAGATACGCAGTATTTT
CDR3 length: 15; J gene: TRBJ2-1; clone size: many; V gene: TRBV7-9; D gene: NA; CDR3 protein: CASSLAAGTRVEQFF; CDR3 DNA: TGTGCCAGCAGCTTAGCCGCAGGCACGAGGGTTGAGCAGTTCTTC
CDR3 length: 14; J gene: TRBJ2-1; clone size: few; V gene: TRBV3-1; D gene: NA; CDR3 protein: CASSQDRDYGEQFF; CDR3 DNA: TGTGCCAGCAGCCAGGACAGGGACTACGGTGAGCAGTTCTTC
CDR3 length: 14; J gene: TRBJ2-5; clone size: few; V gene: TRBV10-1; D gene: TRBD2; CDR3 protein: CASSESLAEETQYF; CDR3 DNA: TGCGCCAGCAGTGAGTCTCTAGCGGAAGAGACCCAGTACTTC
CDR3 length: 12; J gene: TRBJ2-7; clone size: NA; V gene: TRBV7-9; D gene: NA; CDR3 protein: CASSLVSAEQYF; CDR3 DNA: TGTGCCAGCAGCTTAGTCTCGGCGGAGCAGTACTTC
CDR3 length: 17; J gene: TRBJ1-5; clone size: NA; V gene: TRBV7-9; D gene: TRBD1; CDR3 protein: CASSLGTGGLSNQPQHF; CDR3 DNA: TGTGCCAGCAGCTTAGGGACAGGGGGACTGAGCAATCAGCCCCAGCATTTT
CDR3 length: 13; J gene: TRBJ2-3; clone size: many; V gene: TRBV11-2; D gene: NA; CDR3 protein: CASSSAGVLTQYF; CDR3 DNA: TGTGCCAGCAGCTCGGCAGGGGTCCTCACGCAGTATTTT
CDR3 length: 15; J gene: TRBJ2-5; clone size: many; V gene: TRBV3-1; D gene: TRBD1; CDR3 protein: CASSPGQGWRETQYF; CDR3 DNA: TGTGCCAGCAGCCCAGGACAGGGATGGAGAGAGACCCAGTACTTC
CDR3 length: 15; J gene: TRBJ1-1; clone size: many; V gene: TRBV27; D gene: NA; CDR3 protein: CASRSAGTPSQAAFF; CDR3 DNA: TGTGCCAGCAGGTCGGCCGGGACACCTTCCCAGGCAGCTTTCTTT
CDR3 length: 17; J gene: TRBJ2-1; clone size: few; V gene: TRBV19; D gene: NA; CDR3 protein: CASAHALGVGPYNEQFF; CDR3 DNA: TGTGCCAGTGCCCACGCCTTGGGGGTAGGCCCCTACAATGAGCAGTTCTTC
CDR3 length: 14; J gene: TRBJ2-2; clone size: few; V gene: TRBV24-1; D gene: NA; CDR3 protein: CATSEDSSTGELFF; CDR3 DNA: TGTGCCACCAGTGAGGACAGTTCCACCGGGGAGCTGTTTTTT
CDR3 length: 15; J gene: TRBJ2-2; clone size: few; V gene: TRBV6-1; D gene: TRBD1; CDR3 protein: CASSPGQGHTGELFF; CDR3 DNA: TGTGCCAGTTCCCCGGGACAGGGTCACACCGGGGAGCTGTTTTTT
CDR3 length: 16; J gene: TRBJ2-6; clone size: many; V gene: TRBV2; D gene: TRBD2; CDR3 protein: CATSSGAMAGANVLTF; CDR3 DNA: TGTGCCACAAGCAGCGGGGCCATGGCTGGGGCCAACGTCCTGACTTTC
CDR3 length: 14; J gene: TRBJ2-7; clone size: many; V gene: TRBV18; D gene: TRBD1; CDR3 protein: CASSPRQGSYEQYF; CDR3 DNA: TGTGCCAGCTCACCACGACAGGGTTCCTACGAGCAGTACTTC
CDR3 length: 14; J gene: TRBJ2-7; clone size: NA; V gene: TRBV29-1; D gene: TRBD1; CDR3 protein: CSVQPGTGSYEQYF; CDR3 DNA: TGCAGCGTCCAACCTGGGACAGGGTCCTACGAGCAGTACTTC
CDR3 length: 15; J gene: TRBJ2-2; clone size: many; V gene: TRBV28; D gene: NA; CDR3 protein: CASSLGTTNTGELFF; CDR3 DNA: TGTGCCAGCAGTTTAGGGACAACGAACACCGGGGAGCTGTTTTTT
CDR3 length: 16; J gene: TRBJ2-7; clone size: NA; V gene: TRBV28; D gene: NA; CDR3 protein: CASKVSGADLLSQQYF; CDR3 DNA: TGTGCCAGTAAAGTGTCCGGGGCAGACCTACTTTCCCAGCAGTACTTC
CDR3 length: 13; J gene: TRBJ2-3; clone size: few; V gene: TRBV4-2; D gene: TRBD2; CDR3 protein: CASSPGLVDTQYF; CDR3 DNA: TGTGCCAGCAGCCCGGGACTAGTGGATACGCAGTATTTT
CDR3 length: 15; J gene: TRBJ2-2; clone size: NA; V gene: TRBV9; D gene: TRBD2; CDR3 protein: CASSATSANTGELFF; CDR3 DNA: TGTGCCAGCAGCGCGACTAGCGCGAACACCGGGGAGCTGTTTTTT
CDR3 length: 16; J gene: TRBJ1-4; clone size: many; V gene: TRBV20-1; D gene: NA; CDR3 protein: CSARVNRATRDEKLFF; CDR3 DNA: TGCAGTGCTAGAGTTAACCGGGCCACTCGTGATGAAAAACTGTTTTTT
CDR3 length: 14; J gene: TRBJ1-4; clone size: many; V gene: TRBV3-1; D gene: TRBD1; CDR3 protein: CASSSQGGREKLFF; CDR3 DNA: TGTGCCAGCAGCTCACAGGGGGGACGTGAAAAACTGTTTTTT
CDR3 length: 14; J gene: TRBJ2-3; clone size: few; V gene: TRBV20-1; D gene: TRBD2; CDR3 protein: CSAPTSGIPDTQYF; CDR3 DNA: TGCAGTGCCCCAACTAGCGGCATTCCAGATACGCAGTATTTT
CDR3 length: 15; J gene: TRBJ1-1; clone size: many; V gene: TRBV2; D gene: NA; CDR3 protein: CASSRQGSVNTEAFF; CDR3 DNA: TGTGCCAGCAGCCGCCAAGGCAGTGTGAACACTGAAGCTTTCTTT
CDR3 length: 10; J gene: TRBJ2-1; clone size: few; V gene: TRBV20-1; D gene: NA; CDR3 protein: CSAPLNEQFF; CDR3 DNA: TGCAGTGCCCCATTGAATGAGCAGTTCTTC
CDR3 length: 15; J gene: TRBJ1-5; clone size: many; V gene: TRBV28; D gene: NA; CDR3 protein: CASRLPGYGDQPQHF; CDR3 DNA: TGTGCCAGCAGACTACCAGGGTATGGTGATCAGCCCCAGCATTTT
CDR3 length: 13; J gene: TRBJ1-5; clone size: NA; V gene: TRBV19; D gene: NA; CDR3 protein: CASSTTDNQPQHF; CDR3 DNA: TGTGCCAGTAGTACGACGGACAATCAGCCCCAGCATTTT
CDR3 length: 15; J gene: TRBJ2-3; clone size: NA; V gene: TRBV20-1; D gene: TRBD2; CDR3 protein: CSALGTSGSTDTQYF; CDR3 DNA: TGCAGTGCTCTAGGGACTAGCGGATCCACAGATACGCAGTATTTT
CDR3 length: 14; J gene: TRBJ2-3; clone size: NA; V gene: TRBV6-2/TRBV6-3; D gene: TRBD2; CDR3 protein: CASSGLGGTDTQYF; CDR3 DNA: TGTGCCAGCAGTGGACTAGGCGGCACAGATACGCAGTATTTT
CDR3 length: 20; J gene: TRBJ2-7; clone size: many; V gene: TRBV27; D gene: TRBD2; CDR3 protein: CASSFRSPSQGLARSYEQYF; CDR3 DNA: TGTGCCAGCAGTTTCCGTTCCCCCTCCCAAGGACTAGCGCGATCCTACGAGCAGTACTTC
CDR3 length: 13; J gene: TRBJ2-3; clone size: many; V gene: TRBV20-1; D gene: TRBD1; CDR3 protein: CSAEWTGADTQYF; CDR3 DNA: TGCAGTGCTGAATGGACAGGGGCCGATACGCAGTATTTT
CDR3 length: 15; J gene: TRBJ1-5; clone size: many; V gene: TRBV20-1; D gene: TRBD1; CDR3 protein: CSATVGGQGNQPQHF; CDR3 DNA: TGCAGTGCTACCGTAGGGGGCCAGGGGAACCAGCCCCAGCATTTT
CDR3 length: 14; J gene: TRBJ1-1; clone size: many; V gene: TRBV12-3/TRBV12-4; D gene: NA; CDR3 protein: CASSLRLQNTEAFF; CDR3 DNA: TGTGCCAGCAGTTTAAGACTTCAGAACACTGAAGCTTTCTTT
CDR3 length: 15; J gene: TRBJ2-1; clone size: NA; V gene: TRBV7-3; D gene: TRBD2; CDR3 protein: CASSLGAGGINEQFF; CDR3 DNA: TGTGCCAGCAGCTTAGGGGCGGGGGGGATCAATGAGCAGTTCTTC
CDR3 length: 13; J gene: TRBJ1-2; clone size: many; V gene: TRBV5-1; D gene: TRBD1; CDR3 protein: CASSLEQGVGYTF; CDR3 DNA: TGCGCCAGCAGCTTGGAACAGGGGGTTGGCTACACCTTC
CDR3 length: 16; J gene: TRBJ2-1; clone size: NA; V gene: TRBV6-1; D gene: TRBD2; CDR3 protein: CASSEWSSGSGNEQFF; CDR3 DNA: TGTGCCAGCAGTGAATGGAGTAGCGGGAGTGGCAATGAGCAGTTCTTC
CDR3 length: 14; J gene: TRBJ2-3; clone size: many; V gene: TRBV5-1; D gene: NA; CDR3 protein: CASSSAPGTDTQYF; CDR3 DNA: TGCGCCAGCAGCTCGGCCCCAGGGACAGATACGCAGTATTTT
CDR3 length: 16; J gene: TRBJ2-2; clone size: many; V gene: TRBV11-1; D gene: NA; CDR3 protein: CASSRRLVVGTGELFF; CDR3 DNA: TGTGCCAGCAGCCGGAGACTAGTGGTCGGTACCGGGGAGCTGTTTTTT
CDR3 length: 16; J gene: TRBJ2-7; clone size: many; V gene: TRBV10-3; D gene: TRBD1; CDR3 protein: CAISENPGQGTYEQYF; CDR3 DNA: TGTGCCATCAGTGAGAACCCGGGACAGGGGACCTACGAGCAGTACTTC
CDR3 length: 12; J gene: TRBJ2-5; clone size: many; V gene: TRBV6-1; D gene: NA; CDR3 protein: CATTQDQETQYF; CDR3 DNA: TGTGCTACAACACAAGATCAAGAGACCCAGTACTTC
CDR3 length: 16; J gene: TRBJ2-2; clone size: few; V gene: TRBV9; D gene: NA; CDR3 protein: CASSVTVSTNTGELFF; CDR3 DNA: TGTGCCAGCAGCGTAACGGTTTCCACGAACACCGGGGAGCTGTTTTTT
CDR3 length: 15; J gene: TRBJ2-2; clone size: many; V gene: TRBV6-1; D gene: TRBD1; CDR3 protein: CASRTGGANTGELFF; CDR3 DNA: TGTGCCAGCAGGACAGGGGGCGCGAACACCGGGGAGCTGTTTTTT
CDR3 length: 13; J gene: TRBJ2-2; clone size: many; V gene: TRBV30; D gene: NA; CDR3 protein: CAWSVGLAGELFF; CDR3 DNA: TGTGCCTGGAGTGTGGGGCTAGCCGGGGAGCTGTTTTTT
CDR3 length: 15; J gene: TRBJ1-1; clone size: many; V gene: TRBV3-1; D gene: NA; CDR3 protein: CASSQPLDGNTEAFF; CDR3 DNA: TGTGCCAGCAGCCAACCCCTGGACGGGAACACTGAAGCTTTCTTT
CDR3 length: 16; J gene: TRBJ2-7; clone size: few; V gene: TRBV3-1; D gene: NA; CDR3 protein: CASSLGGAGSSYEQYF; CDR3 DNA: TGTGCCAGCAGCCTCGGTGGGGCAGGGAGCTCCTACGAGCAGTACTTC
CDR3 length: 16; J gene: TRBJ2-3; clone size: NA; V gene: TRBV11-1; D gene: TRBD2; CDR3 protein: CASSVPLAGEADTQYF; CDR3 DNA: TGTGCCAGCAGCGTACCTTTAGCGGGAGAGGCAGATACGCAGTATTTT
CDR3 length: 14; J gene: TRBJ2-7; clone size: many; V gene: TRBV7-9; D gene: NA; CDR3 protein: CASLTAYSPYEQYF; CDR3 DNA: TGTGCCAGCCTTACCGCTTACTCCCCCTACGAGCAGTACTTC
CDR3 length: 15; J gene: TRBJ2-7; clone size: NA; V gene: TRBV20-1; D gene: TRBD2; CDR3 protein: CSAREAGGRRDEQYF; CDR3 DNA: TGCAGTGCTAGAGAAGCGGGAGGGCGGAGGGACGAGCAGTACTTC
CDR3 length: 15; J gene: TRBJ2-7; clone size: many; V gene: TRBV3-1; D gene: TRBD2; CDR3 protein: CASSPVTSEIYEQYF; CDR3 DNA: TGTGCCAGCAGCCCGGTGACTAGCGAGATCTACGAGCAGTACTTC
CDR3 length: 15; J gene: TRBJ2-7; clone size: few; V gene: TRBV15; D gene: NA; CDR3 protein: CATSRDPPGSYEQYF; CDR3 DNA: TGTGCCACCAGCCGCGACCCGCCCGGCTCCTACGAGCAGTACTTC